The TCR beta chain described here comes from a study of blood T cell repertoires in COVID-19 (dated by TCRdb to 2018 to 2020). Background on the whole study: Samples covering the acute and convalescent phases of COVID-19 were provided by collaborators in the United States, Italy and Spain. The material from the prospective study consisted of cDNA or gDNA derived from T cells, B-cell-depleted T cells, or PBMCs. The dataset comprised deeply sampled blood TCRbeta repertoires from subjects exposed to, actively infected with, or recovered from COVID-19. A freely available public database, intended as a resource for researchers studying the immune response to SARS-CoV-2, is where the repertoires were released. The samples were drawn from the first 160 participants of the ongoing ImmuneRACE study and from 950 to 1,500 subjects provided by 6 global collaborators. The sample metadata nearly always contained a de-identified subject ID, COVID-19 status, age in years and sex. Where available, HLA class I and class II types were taken from metadata supplied by the sample provider and were not determined by assay-based typing. The investigation overall reported the following: Clinical and demographic metadata were provided uncurated, with the amount varying by source and participant.

In the prospective study, participants were roughly 18 to 100 years old, resided in about two dozen geographic areas of the United States, and were enrolled through a virtual design. To assign participants to cohorts, the prospective study relied on clinical history that participants themselves reported in a screening survey and a study questionnaire. Each participant in the prospective study had whole blood, serum and a nasopharyngeal or oropharyngeal swab collected by mobile phlebotomists. Participants in the prospective study had the option to provide additional blood draws and questionnaires over an approximately 2-month period. Before DNA extraction, prospective study blood samples were shipped either frozen or at room temperature. The immunoSEQ Assay, a bias-controlled multiplex PCR, was used to amplify TCRbeta CDR3 regions from genomic DNA. The paper's processing steps were these. The number of nucleated cells in each sample was estimated by amplification of reference gene primers within the assay. To quantify the absolute abundance of each unique TCRbeta CDR3 rearrangement, sequence reads were collapsed and filtered. For each sample, productive Simpson clonality was calculated as the square root of Simpson's diversity index over productive rearrangements. In TCRdb, the immuneACCESS table is reduced to in-frame sequences with V and J assigned. These tables do not hold every clone; where another copy was compared, an unresolved V gene accounts for under half, and the others remain unexplained. For V, J and clone size, that table is used; D and trimming come from the DNA. This sample holds 200,000 to 250,000 clones; just under 85% were observed only once. In total, the top ten clones hold approximately 1.3% of the sample.

Comments on this clone: Its antigen remains undetermined. No much larger clone exists at a distance of one base, and base qualities are not known.

At the junction V is shortened by 3 bases and J by 7 bases, with 6 bases in between. From cysteine to phenylalanine, the CDR3 is 12 amino acids long. The only DNA kept is the CDR3, 36 bases in frame from the first base. The germline V gene sets CDR1 to SNHLY and CDR2 to FYNNEI. The TCR originated in a woman aged 40 to 49 with acute COVID-19. Rearrangement joined TRBV2 to TRBJ2-2; the D gene cannot be resolved reliably. The sample consisted of PBMCs or T cells enriched from blood (not recorded which). The CDR3 region reads CASSDPFGELFF. The nucleotides read TGTGCCAGCAGTGATCCTTTCGGGGAGCTGTTTTTT.